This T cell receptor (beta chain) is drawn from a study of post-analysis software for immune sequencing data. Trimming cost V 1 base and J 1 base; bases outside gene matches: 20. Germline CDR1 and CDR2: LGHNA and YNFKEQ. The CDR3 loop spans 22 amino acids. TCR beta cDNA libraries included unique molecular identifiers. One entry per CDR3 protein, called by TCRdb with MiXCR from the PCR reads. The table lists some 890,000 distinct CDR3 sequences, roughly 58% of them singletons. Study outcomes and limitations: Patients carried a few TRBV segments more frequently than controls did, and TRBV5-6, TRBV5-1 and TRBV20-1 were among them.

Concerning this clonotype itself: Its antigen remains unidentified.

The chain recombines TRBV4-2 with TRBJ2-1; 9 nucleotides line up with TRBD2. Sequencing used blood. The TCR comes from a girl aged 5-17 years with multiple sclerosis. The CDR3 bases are TGTGCCAGCAGCCAAGTTAAAGGGCGTGCCGACGGCGGGAGGGATTCCTACAATGAGCAGTTCTTC. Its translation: CASSQVKGRADGGRDSYNEQFF.